These 18 T cell receptor beta chains originate from one sample sequenced in a study of blood T cell repertoires in COVID-19. Method: immunoSEQ multiplex PCR; TCRdb's copy keeps in-frame clones and lacks some. The sample records 80,000 to 100,000 clones, roughly 80% being singletons. Sample: peripheral blood. The source of these receptors is a man aged 60 to 75 with acute or convalescent COVID-19.

The chain employs TRBV21-1 and TRBJ2-1; the tabulated D call, TRBD1, remains unverified against the DNA. TRBV21-1 is a pseudogene locus. CDR3 length equals 18 residues. The CDR3 DNA sequence: TGTGCCAGCAGCAAAAGGGCAGGGGCCGCGATCCTCTACAATGAGCAGTTCTTC. Translation gives CASSKRAGAAILYNEQFF.

The chain joins TRBV2 to TRBJ1-2; TRBD1 is a possible D gene (6 bases). Germline CDR1 reads SNHLY; CDR2 reads FYNNEI. The CDR3 totals 11 residues. The V end lost 6 bases, the J end lost 6 bases, and 8 bases lay between the germline ends. The CDR3 loop is CASSRTDGYTF. CDR3 DNA sequence: TGTGCCAGCAGCCGGACAGATGGCTACACCTTC.

The table lists this clone with a few counts. The DNA of the CDR3 is TGTGCCACCCTAGACTCGCCTAGCAATCAGCCCCAGCATTTT. Its protein product is CATLDSPSNQPQHF. V is TRBV19 and J is TRBJ1-5; D gene unclear. Deletions cut 10 bases from V and 0 bases from J, with 13 bases between. Looked up from germline, CDR1 is LNHDA and CDR2 is SQIVND (reference sequence). The CDR3 totals 14 residues.

The chain recombines TRBV4-3 with TRBJ2-2; perhaps TRBD2 as D (5 bases). The V gene lost 2 bases and the J gene lost 4 bases, with 17 bases spanning the gap. Germline loops: CDR1 LGHNA, CDR2 YSLEER. The CDR3 loop spans 17 amino acids. CDR3 in amino acids: CASSQLLGRGITGELFF. CDR3 coding DNA: TGCGCCAGCAGCCAACTCCTTGGACGGGGTATCACCGGGGAGCTGTTTTTT.

The rearrangement uses TRBV7-6 and TRBJ2-2, with 8 bases fitting TRBD2. Germline V gene sequence: CDR1 SGHVS, CDR2 FNYEAQ. The CDR3 totals 15 residues. With 5 bases clipped from V and 6 bases from J, the junction kept 8 bases outside the gene matches. The CDR3 reads CASSPRGLVSGELFF. CDR3 coding DNA: TGTGCCAGCAGCCCGAGGGGACTAGTGTCCGGGGAGCTGTTTTTT.

The genes are TRBV19 and TRBJ1-6; 8 nucleotides line up with TRBD1. V lost 5 bases to trimming and J lost 7 bases; unmatched junction nucleotides: 7. CDR1 is LNHDA and CDR2 is SQIVND in the germline V gene (reference sequence). The CDR3 has 15 amino acids. CDR3 bases: TGTGCCAGTAGTCCACGACAGGGGAGGAATTCACCCCTCCACTTT. Translated, it gives CASSPRQGRNSPLHF.

This rearrangement joins TRBV5-6 to TRBJ2-3; D is unclear. V was clipped by 1 base and J by 2 bases, with 8 bases between them. Germline lookup yields CDR1 SGHDT and CDR2 YYEEEE. The CDR3 length is 14 residues. The CDR3 sequence is CASSLSQNTDTQYF. CDR3 sequence (DNA): TGTGCCAGCAGCTTGTCCCAGAACACAGATACGCAGTATTTT.

The chain carries TRBV29-1 and TRBJ1-2, with 7 bases lining up with TRBD1. J was trimmed by 3 bases and V by 4 bases; bases with no gene match: 11. Germline CDR1 and CDR2: SQVTM and ANQGSEA. CDR3 length: 15 residues. CDR3 DNA sequence: TGCAGCGTTGTTCGACCAGGGACAGCGTACTATGGCTACACCTTC. It specifies CSVVRPGTAYYGYTF.

V usage is TRBV14 and J usage is TRBJ1-1, with 7 bases fitting TRBD1. The junction had 6 bases not matched to a gene; V was cut back by 7 bases and J by 1 base. The CDR3 consists of 14 residues. The germline gives CDR1 SGHDN, CDR2 FVKESK. CDR3 nucleotide sequence: TGTGCCAGCACCCCGACAGGGCAGAACACTGAAGCTTTCTTT. Its translation is CASTPTGQNTEAFF. Full variable domain (remainder filled in from reference TRBV14 and TRBJ1-1): EAGVTQFPSHSVIEKGQTVTLRCDPISGHDNLYWYRRVMGKEIKFLLHFVKESKQDESGMPNNRFLAERTGGTYSTLKVQPAELEDSGVYFCASTPTGQNTEAFFGQGTRLTVV.

The chain uses TRBV6-5 and TRBJ2-3; unclear D gene. The CDR3 has 14 amino acids. CDR1 is MNHEY, CDR2 SVGAGI, per germline. V lost 2 bases and J 5 bases, leaving 11 bases between the germline ends. CDR3 sequence: CASSYGGQLDTQYF. DNA for the CDR3: TGTGCCAGCAGTTACGGTGGCCAATTAGATACGCAGTATTTT.

The chain has TRBV5-1 and TRBJ2-1; D perhaps matches TRBD2 (6 bases). The V end lost 4 bases, the J end lost 6 bases, and 14 bases lay between the germline ends. CDR3 size: 14 residues. Germline V gives CDR1 SGHRS, CDR2 YFSETQ. CDR3 bases: TGCGCCAGCAGCCCGCTAGCGAGCCCCAATGAGCAGTTCTTC. Encoded protein: CASSPLASPNEQFF.

The chain carries TRBV7-8 and TRBJ2-7; 7 bases map to TRBD1. This CDR3 contains 16 residues. Unmatched junction bases numbered 9, after V lost 4 bases and J lost 0 bases. The germline V gene has CDR1 SGHVS and CDR2 FQNEAQ. CDR3 in amino acids: CASSSGPGQSSYEQYF. The CDR3 DNA reads as TGTGCCAGCAGCTCGGGGCCGGGACAGAGCTCCTACGAGCAGTACTTC. Together with reference TRBV7-8 and TRBJ2-7, the CDR3 gives the full variable domain: GAGVSQSPRYKVAKRGQDVALRCDPISGHVSLFWYQQALGQGPEFLTYFQNEAQLDKSGLPSDRFFAERPEGSVSTLKIQRTQQEDSAVYLCASSSGPGQSSYEQYFGPGTRLTVT.

This rearrangement joins TRBV3-1 (or the pseudogene TRBV3-2) to TRBJ2-3; 7 bases align to TRBD2. V shed 0 bases, J shed 6 bases, and the junction held 12 bases outside the gene matches. CDR3 length: 17 amino acids. Germline lookup yields CDR1 LGHDT and CDR2 YNNKEL (reference sequence). Here the CDR3 reads CASSQDRASGHFDTQYF. The CDR3 bases are TGTGCCAGCAGCCAAGATCGGGCTAGCGGACACTTTGATACGCAGTATTTT.

The chain has TRBV7-2 and TRBJ2-3; TRBD1 matches at 9 bases. The CDR3 runs 15 residues. The ends lost 3 bases at V and 8 bases at J; junction bases unmatched: 9. The germline V gene encodes CDR1 SGHTA and CDR2 FQGNSA. CDR3 amino acids: CASSLGGDRVGTQYF. Here the CDR3 DNA reads TGTGCCAGCAGCTTGGGTGGGGACAGGGTCGGTACGCAGTATTTT. The whole variable domain, filled in from reference TRBV7-2 and TRBJ2-3, reads GAGVSQSPSNKVTEKGKDVELRCDPISGHTALYWYRQSLGQGLEFLIYFQGNSAPDKSGLPSDRFSAERTGGSVSTLTIQRTQQEDSAVYLCASSLGGDRVGTQYFGPGTRLTVL.

The rearrangement uses TRBV18 and TRBJ1-2; 11 bases agree with TRBD1. The V gene end was trimmed by 2 bases and the J gene end by 6 bases; junction bases not matched to a gene: 5. CDR3 length: 15 amino acids. Germline CDR1 is KGHSH and CDR2 is LQKENI. CDR3 DNA: TGTGCCAGCTCACCAAGCGGGACAGGGGGTAATGGCTACACCTTC. Its translation: CASSPSGTGGNGYTF.

The rearrangement links TRBV4-2 to TRBJ2-7; 8 bases are a match to TRBD1. Per the germline V gene, CDR1 is LGHNA and CDR2 is YNFKEQ. There are 16 residues in the CDR3. After removal of 7 bases from V and 2 bases from J, the junction contained 13 bases not matched to a gene. CDR3 amino acids: CASNPSPGQDTYEQYF. The DNA for the CDR3 is TGTGCCAGCAACCCATCCCCGGGACAGGACACCTACGAGCAGTACTTC.

V is TRBV13 and J is TRBJ2-7; 9 bases map to TRBD2. Trimming cost V 1 base and J 2 bases; bases outside gene matches: 9. The CDR3 contains 17 residues. Per germline, CDR1 PRHDT and CDR2 FYEKMQ (reference sequence). The CDR3 here is CASSLAARTSETYEQYF. CDR3 in DNA: TGTGCCAGCAGCTTAGCAGCGAGGACTAGCGAGACCTACGAGCAGTACTTC.

This clone was found a few times. The chain joins TRBV19 to TRBJ1-1; the D gene is possibly TRBD1 (5 bases). V dropped 9 bases and J dropped 1 base, with 15 bases sitting between them. The CDR3 is made up of 14 amino acids. CDR1 LNHDA and CDR2 SQIVND come from the germline V gene (reference sequence). Here the CDR3 DNA reads TGTGCCAGCCGCGGGGGGGGTTCGAACACTGAAGCTTTCTTT. This codes for CASRGGGSNTEAFF.